This is a list of T cell receptor beta chains from one sample in a study of control samples from healthy donors and cancer patients. The assay was immunoSEQ multiplex PCR, and TCRdb's table has in-frame clones only and misses some. Among under 80,000 clones listed, less than 95% were seen once. The sample comprised blood. All receptors come from a woman in her 30s in good health. The CDR3 runs from the conserved cysteine through the conserved F or W. Each record gives: J gene, V gene, clone size, D gene, CDR3 protein, CDR3 DNA. A D gene is named only where the DNA matches it firmly. Not all rows give a size; the values are once, few, many and, for expanded clones, a class.

TRBJ2-2 | TRBV2 | NA | NA | CASIWGTSNTGELFF | TGTGCCAGCATTTGGGGCACCTCGAACACCGGGGAGCTGTTTTTT
TRBJ2-1 | TRBV7-2 | NA | NA | CASSSTRHEQFF | TGTGCCAGCAGCTCCACGAGACATGAGCAGTTCTTC
TRBJ1-3 | TRBV19 | NA | NA | CASSMGQLGGNTIYF | TGTGCCAGTAGTATGGGTCAGTTAGGTGGAAACACCATATATTTT
TRBJ1-6 | TRBV2 | once | NA | CASTQEGSNSPLHF | TGTGCCAGCACACAGGAAGGCTCCAATTCACCCCTCCACTTT
TRBJ2-2 | TRBV15 | NA | NA | CATSKEGVPGELFF | TGTGCCACCAGCAAAGAAGGGGTCCCCGGGGAGCTGTTTTTT
TRBJ2-7 | TRBV14 | NA | NA | CASSQEVGGDEQYF | TGTGCCAGCAGCCAAGAAGTTGGTGGAGACGAGCAGTACTTC
TRBJ2-1 | TRBV10-3 | NA | TRBD2 | CAISDHERGGLDEQFF | TGTGCCATCAGTGATCATGAGCGGGGGGGCTTGGATGAGCAGTTCTTC
TRBJ1-1 | TRBV2 | NA | NA | CASSDGRSMNTEAFF | TGTGCCAGCAGTGATGGTAGAAGCATGAACACTGAAGCTTTCTTT
TRBJ1-5 | TRBV7-8 | NA | NA | CASRETTVSNQPQHF | TGTGCCAGCAGGGAAACGACGGTTAGCAATCAGCCCCAGCATTTT
TRBJ1-6 | TRBV6-5 | NA | TRBD1 | CASAPGQSNSPLHF | TGTGCCAGCGCCCCGGGACAGAGTAATTCACCCCTCCACTTT
TRBJ1-5 | TRBV2 | NA | TRBD1 | CASKRQGTNQPQHF | TGTGCCAGCAAACGACAGGGCACCAACCAGCCCCAGCATTTT
TRBJ1-3 | TRBV7-9 | NA | NA | CASSPQGPLSGNTIYF | TGTGCCAGCAGCCCTCAGGGGCCACTCTCTGGAAACACCATATATTTT
TRBJ2-5 | TRBV5-1 | NA | TRBD2 | CASSDFSGETQYF | TGCGCCAGCAGCGATTTTAGCGGGGAGACCCAGTACTTC
TRBJ1-5 | TRBV6-5 | NA | NA | CASNYIGQPQHF | TGTGCCAGCAATTATATAGGTCAGCCCCAGCATTTT
TRBJ1-2 | TRBV21-1 | NA | NA | CASSTYSTPNYGYTF | TGTGCCAGCAGCACCTATTCCACCCCTAACTATGGCTACACCTTC
TRBJ2-5 | TRBV18 | NA | NA | CASSPGVQETQYF | TGTGCCAGCTCACCGGGGGTACAAGAGACCCAGTACTTC
TRBJ2-3 | TRBV3-1/TRBV3-2 | NA | TRBD2 | CASSQDYGTSGGGTDTQYF | TGTGCCAGCAGCCAAGATTATGGGACTAGCGGGGGGGGGACAGATACGCAGTATTTT
TRBJ2-7 | TRBV19 | NA | NA | CASSIDGGFTYEQYF | TGTGCCAGTAGTATAGATGGAGGGTTCACCTACGAGCAGTACTTC
TRBJ1-4 | TRBV7-2 | NA | TRBD1 | CASNRGRGEKLFF | TGTGCCAGCAACAGGGGAAGGGGTGAAAAACTGTTTTTT
TRBJ1-5 | TRBV2 | once | NA | CASNVGLSNQPQHF | TGTGCCAGCAACGTAGGGCTTAGCAATCAGCCCCAGCATTTT
TRBJ2-7 | TRBV19 | NA | TRBD1 | CASSIRQGASYEQYF | TGTGCCAGTAGTATCCGCCAGGGGGCTTCCTACGAGCAGTACTTC
TRBJ1-1 | TRBV30 | NA | NA | CAWIAYTNEAFF | TGTGCCTGGATCGCCTACACGAATGAGGCTTTCTTT
TRBJ1-5 | TRBV19 | NA | NA | CASSSGGYQPQHF | TGTGCCAGTAGTAGTGGGGGCTATCAGCCCCAGCATTTT
TRBJ1-6 | TRBV9 | NA | NA | CASSASGRDRYNSPLHF | TGTGCCAGCAGCGCATCTGGCCGCGACAGATATAATTCACCCCTCCACTTT
TRBJ2-7 | TRBV10-2 | NA | TRBD2 | CASREGWRGLYF | TGCGCCAGCAGAGAGGGCTGGCGGGGGTTGTACTTC
TRBJ2-5 | TRBV3-1/TRBV3-2 | NA | TRBD2 | CASSFGLAGGKETQYF | TGTGCCAGCAGTTTCGGACTAGCGGGGGGAAAAGAGACCCAGTACTTC
TRBJ2-5 | TRBV10-3 | NA | NA | CAISDRQETQYF | TGTGCCATCAGTGATCGACAAGAGACCCAGTACTTC
TRBJ1-4 | TRBV2 | NA | NA | CASSGQQATNEKLFF | TGTGCCAGCAGCGGACAGCAGGCAACTAATGAAAAACTGTTTTTT
TRBJ2-3 | TRBV4-1 | NA | NA | CASSERAGVDTQYF | TGCGCCAGCAGCGAAAGGGCCGGGGTCGATACGCAGTATTTT
TRBJ1-6 | TRBV6-5 | NA | NA | CASRRVERSPLHF | TGTGCCAGCCGAAGGGTTGAAAGATCACCCCTCCACTTT
TRBJ1-1 | TRBV2 | NA | NA | CASNMNTEAFF | TGTGCCAGCAACATGAACACTGAAGCTTTCTTT
TRBJ1-1 | TRBV5-1 | NA | NA | CASSFTANTEAFF | TGCGCCAGCAGCTTCACAGCGAACACTGAAGCTTTCTTT
TRBJ1-5 | TRBV25-1 | NA | NA | CASSEPGFGQPQHF | TGTGCCAGCAGTGAACCAGGGTTCGGCCAGCCCCAGCATTTT
TRBJ2-2 | TRBV5-1 | once | NA | CASSLEGVNGELFF | TGCGCCAGCAGCTTAGAAGGGGTTAACGGGGAGCTGTTTTTT
TRBJ2-2 | TRBV28 | NA | TRBD1 | CASRLHRGRVSGELFF | TGTGCCAGCAGGCTGCACAGGGGGCGAGTTAGCGGGGAGCTGTTTTTT
TRBJ1-4 | TRBV5-4 | NA | NA | CASSRTASSNEKLFF | TGTGCCAGCAGTAGGACAGCCTCGTCCAATGAAAAACTGTTTTTT
TRBJ1-1 | TRBV27 | NA | TRBD1 | CASRDRKNTEAFF | TGTGCCAGCCGGGACAGGAAGAACACTGAAGCTTTCTTT
TRBJ2-1 | TRBV6-1 | NA | NA | CASSVLSGGPSNEQFF | TGTGCCAGCAGTGTTCTTTCCGGGGGGCCTTCGAATGAGCAGTTCTTC
TRBJ1-5 | TRBV11-2 | NA | NA | CASSSSGLNQPQHF | TGTGCCAGCAGCAGTTCCGGGCTCAATCAGCCCCAGCATTTT
TRBJ1-1 | TRBV28 | NA | TRBD1 | CASSFLDRGRTEAFF | TGTGCCAGCAGTTTTCTGGACAGGGGGCGGACTGAAGCTTTCTTT
TRBJ2-5 | TRBV6-2/TRBV6-3 | NA | TRBD2 | CASSPSGGDQETQYF | TGTGCCAGCAGCCCTAGCGGGGGGGACCAAGAGACCCAGTACTTC
TRBJ1-5 | TRBV6-1 | NA | NA | CASSDWFSNQPQHF | TGTGCCAGCAGTGATTGGTTTAGCAATCAGCCCCAGCATTTT
TRBJ2-3 | TRBV5-8 | NA | TRBD2 | CASSSGTSGDRTDTQYF | TGTGCCAGCAGTTCCGGGACTAGCGGGGATCGCACAGATACGCAGTATTTT
TRBJ1-5 | TRBV15 | once | NA | CATSRDGTAGNQPQHF | TGTGCCACCAGCAGAGATGGTACAGCGGGCAATCAGCCCCAGCATTTT
TRBJ2-3 | TRBV3-1/TRBV3-2 | NA | NA | CASSQVGGPDTQYF | TGTGCCAGCAGCCAAGTCGGGGGCCCAGATACGCAGTATTTT
TRBJ1-1 | TRBV29-1 | NA | NA | CSVLMNTEAFF | TGCAGCGTTCTAATGAACACTGAAGCTTTCTTT
TRBJ1-4 | TRBV27 | NA | TRBD1 | CASRKTGVGEKLFF | TGTGCCAGCAGAAAAACAGGGGTTGGCGAAAAACTGTTTTTT
TRBJ1-6 | TRBV6-5 | once | TRBD1 | CARGQGNSPLHF | TGTGCCAGGGGACAGGGGAATTCACCCCTCCACTTT
TRBJ1-6 | TRBV5-1 | NA | TRBD1 | CASRDRDNSPLHF | TGCGCCAGCAGGGACAGGGATAATTCACCCCTCCACTTT
TRBJ1-1 | TRBV7-9 | once | NA | CASSLELGHSEAFF | TGTGCCAGCAGCTTAGAGCTGGGGCATTCTGAAGCTTTCTTT
TRBJ2-2 | TRBV19 | NA | NA | CASSQGTGELFF | TGTGCCAGTAGTCAGGGCACCGGGGAGCTGTTTTTT
TRBJ1-5 | TRBV6-5 | NA | TRBD1 | CASSKTTGVSQPQHF | TGTGCCAGCAGTAAAACGACAGGGGTCAGTCAGCCCCAGCATTTT